This TCR beta chain originates from a study of blood T cells in healthy people across ages. Study-wide context: Per every two T cells, about one barcoded beta molecule was captured by template switching. Regarding the study as a whole: Relative to aged donors, long-lived donors carried more naive CD4+ cells and displayed higher diversity.

With a J-beta primer mix and a sample-barcoded 5' primer, a second PCR ran about 7 to 12 cycles. Via MiXCR, TCRdb re-called the 5' RACE reads, giving one row per CDR3 protein. The sample contains hundreds of thousands of distinct CDR3 sequences, roughly 26% of which appear only once. There are 17 residues in the CDR3. CDR1 is MNHNS, CDR2 SASEGT, per germline. The trim removed 6 bases at V and 5 bases at J, leaving 14 bases unmatched. Comments on this clonotype: Its antigen is unknown.

Donor samples were obtained from healthy Caucasian individuals from Russia, aged 6 to 90. Each of the donors had roughly 9.4 milliliters of peripheral blood drawn into EDTA-treated Vacutainer tubes. The clonotype comes from a woman aged 70 to 79 in good health. The chain has TRBV6-1 and TRBJ2-7; 12 bases line up with TRBD1. Material for sequencing was blood. CDR3 amino acids: CASRPTGTGGRGNEQYF. DNA for the CDR3: TGTGCCAGCAGACCGACCGGGACAGGGGGCCGTGGGAACGAGCAGTACTTC.